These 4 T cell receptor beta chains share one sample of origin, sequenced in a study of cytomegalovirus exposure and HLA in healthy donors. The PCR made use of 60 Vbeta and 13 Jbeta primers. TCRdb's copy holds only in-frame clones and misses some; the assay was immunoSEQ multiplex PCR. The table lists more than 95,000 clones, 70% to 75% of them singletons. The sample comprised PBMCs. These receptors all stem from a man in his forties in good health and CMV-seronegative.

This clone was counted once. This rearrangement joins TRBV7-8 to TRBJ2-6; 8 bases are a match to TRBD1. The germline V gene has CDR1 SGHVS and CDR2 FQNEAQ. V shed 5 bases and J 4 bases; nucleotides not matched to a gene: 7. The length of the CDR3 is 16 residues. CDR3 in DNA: TGTGCCAGCAGCCCGCGACAGGGGACCGGGGCCAACGTCCTGACTTTC. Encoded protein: CASSPRQGTGANVLTF.

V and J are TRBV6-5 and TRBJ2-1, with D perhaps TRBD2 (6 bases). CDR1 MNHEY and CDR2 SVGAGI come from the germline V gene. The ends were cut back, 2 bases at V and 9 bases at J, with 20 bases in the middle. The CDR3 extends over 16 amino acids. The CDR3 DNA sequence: TGTGCCAGCAGTTACCCCTCGACTGCTAGCGTCGGTGAGCAGTTCTTC. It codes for CASSYPSTASVGEQFF.

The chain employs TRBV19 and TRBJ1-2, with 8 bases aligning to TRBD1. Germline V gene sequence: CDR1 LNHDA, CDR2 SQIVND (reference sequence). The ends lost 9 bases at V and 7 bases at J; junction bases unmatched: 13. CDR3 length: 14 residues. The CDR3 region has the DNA TGTGCCAGCCGCGAGGACAGGGAGCTGGGTGGCTACACCTTC. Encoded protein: CASREDRELGGYTF.

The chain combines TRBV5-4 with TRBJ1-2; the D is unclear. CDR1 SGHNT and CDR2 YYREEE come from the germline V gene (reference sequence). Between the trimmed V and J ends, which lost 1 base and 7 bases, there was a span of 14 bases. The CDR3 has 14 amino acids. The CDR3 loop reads CASSLFWRRGGYTF. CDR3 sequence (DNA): TGTGCCAGCAGCTTGTTTTGGCGGCGGGGTGGCTACACCTTC.